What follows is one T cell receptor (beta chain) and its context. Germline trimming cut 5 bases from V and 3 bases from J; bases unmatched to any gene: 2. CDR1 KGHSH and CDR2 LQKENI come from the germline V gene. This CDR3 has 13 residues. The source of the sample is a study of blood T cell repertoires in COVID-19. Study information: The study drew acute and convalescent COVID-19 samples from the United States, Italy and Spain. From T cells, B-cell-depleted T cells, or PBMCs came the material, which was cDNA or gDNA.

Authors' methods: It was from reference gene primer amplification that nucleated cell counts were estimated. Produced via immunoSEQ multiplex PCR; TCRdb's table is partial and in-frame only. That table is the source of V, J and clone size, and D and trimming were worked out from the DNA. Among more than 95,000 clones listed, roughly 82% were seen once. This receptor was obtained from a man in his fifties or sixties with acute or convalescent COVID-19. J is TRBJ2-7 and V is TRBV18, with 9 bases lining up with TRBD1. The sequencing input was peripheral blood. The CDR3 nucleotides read TGTGCCAGCTCAGGACAGGGGTACTACGAGCAGTACTTC. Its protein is CASSGQGYYEQYF.